This TCR beta chain appears in the sequencing data of a study of blood T cell repertoires in COVID-19. Turning to the study itself: Italy, Spain and the United States were the sources of the convalescent and acute COVID-19 samples.

Per the germline V gene, CDR1 is MDHEN and CDR2 is SYDVKM. The CDR3 has 12 residues. Trimming removed 2 bases at V and 3 bases at J, with 4 bases between. Generated by immunoSEQ multiplex PCR, the TCRdb table keeps only in-frame clones and is missing some. In the table there are under 250,000 clones, approximately 89% of which are singletons. Participants classified as exposed had met a COVID-19 case within 2 weeks before study entry. The gene calls are TRBV28 and TRBJ1-2; D not certain. The origin of this receptor is a woman aged 25 to 39 who had been exposed to COVID-19. The sequenced sample consisted of PBMCs or T cells enriched from blood (not recorded which). The DNA of the CDR3 is TGTGCCAGCAGTTTACAGGACTATGGCTACACCTTC. Protein product: CASSLQDYGYTF.